Shown below are 25 T cell receptor beta chains from a single sample sequenced in a study of Tregs in tolerant kidney transplant recipients. The method was immunoSEQ multiplex PCR; TCRdb's version includes in-frame clones alone and lacks a portion of them. This repertoire includes about 52,000 clones. The sample consisted of CD4+ T cells from blood, taken before the transplant. The receptors come from a human donor who received a combined kidney and bone marrow transplant.

Remarks on this clone: The read falls 3 residues short of the CDR3 end, and the missing part is taken from the germline J gene. The chain links TRBV7-8 to TRBJ2-5; D not certain. The CDR3 sequence is 13 residues long. Deletions cut 4 bases from V and 3 bases from J, with 9 bases between. The germline V gene encodes CDR1 SGHVS and CDR2 FQNEAQ. CDR3 bases read: TGTGCCAGCAGCTACGAAACAAAAGAGACC. Translating gives CASSYETKET. The full CDR3 reads CASSYETKETQYF. Based on the CDR3 plus reference TRBV7-8 and TRBJ2-5, the full variable domain is GAGVSQSPRYKVAKRGQDVALRCDPISGHVSLFWYQQALGQGPEFLTYFQNEAQLDKSGLPSDRFFAERPEGSVSTLKIQRTQQEDSAVYLCASSYETKETQYFGPGTRLLVL.

The CDR3 protein is CASSTGQGNSPLHF. The DNA read from the CDR3 is TGTGCCAGTAGTACGGGACAGGGGAACTCACCC. The J gene is TRBJ1-6, the V gene TRBV19; 10 positions match TRBD1. Read coverage stops 3 residues before the CDR3 terminus; the germline J gene supplies the remainder. The junction had 4 bases not matched to a gene; V was cut back by 4 bases and J by 10 bases. Germline CDR1 reads LNHDA; CDR2 reads SQIVND (reference sequence). CDR3 size: 14 residues.

As for this clone: Coverage ceases 3 residues before the CDR3 finishes, and the germline J gene fills in the end. This chain uses TRBV6-2 or TRBV6-3 with TRBJ2-1; no clear D gene. The CDR3 is 17 residues long. Germline lookup yields CDR1 MNHEY and CDR2 SVGEGT. The germline V and J ends were trimmed by 7 bases and 5 bases, with 24 bases remaining between them. The CDR3 sequence: CASNRLRAGSRDNEQFF. The sequenced part of the CDR3 DNA is TGTGCCAGCAATCGACTCCGAGCTGGGTCAAGAGACAATGAG.

In the case of this clone: Coverage ceases 3 residues before the CDR3 finishes, and the germline J gene fills in the end. V and J are TRBV18 and TRBJ1-4; 7 bases match TRBD1. CDR3 size: 14 residues. J gave up 8 bases and V 4 bases, and 7 bases lay outside the gene matches. Germline V gene lookup returns CDR1 KGHSH and CDR2 LQKENI. The CDR3 spells CASSQDRVREKLFF. The sequenced CDR3 bases are TGTGCCAGCTCACAAGACAGGGTACGCGAAAAA.

Details on this clone: The read halts 3 residues ahead of the CDR3 end, with the missing end drawn from the germline J gene. The chain is built from TRBV2 and TRBJ2-3, with a possible D match to TRBD2 (6 bases). Per germline, CDR1 SNHLY and CDR2 FYNNEI. This CDR3 has 14 residues. V lost 8 bases and J 0 bases, leaving 12 bases between the germline ends. The CDR3 bases that were read are TGTGCCAGCCTGAGTGGGGGGAGCACAGATACG. This translates into CASLSGGSTDT. The whole CDR3 protein reads CASLSGGSTDTQYF.

Comments on this clone: The read stops 3 residues short of the end of the CDR3; the missing end is completed from the germline J gene. This chain joins TRBV7-9 and TRBJ2-7; 9 bases match TRBD1. This CDR3 has 15 amino acids. V was pared by 4 bases and J by 6 bases, with 10 bases of the junction left unmatched. Germline V gene sequence: CDR1 SEHNR, CDR2 FQNEAQ (reference sequence). CDR3 in amino acids: CASSSPGQGLLEQYF. CDR3 bases read: TGTGCCAGCAGCTCTCCGGGACAGGGACTCCTCGAG.

In regard to this clone: The read ends 3 residues shy of where the CDR3 ends; the end is completed using the germline J gene. The rearrangement uses TRBV6-2 or TRBV6-3 and TRBJ1-2; D is uncertain. The germline gives CDR1 MNHEY, CDR2 SVGEGT. This CDR3 is 10 amino acids long. The ends were cut back, 6 bases at V and 5 bases at J, with 4 bases in the middle. The CDR3 DNA, read in part, is TGTGCCAGCAGAGGGTATGGC. This translates into CASRGYG. The CDR3 as a whole reads CASRGYGYTF.

As for this clone: The observed sequence ends 3 residues before the CDR3 terminus, with the missing tail filled in from the germline J gene. This chain uses TRBV5-1 with TRBJ1-2; 9 bases map to TRBD1. The CDR3 spans 14 residues. CDR1 is SGHRS and CDR2 is YFSETQ in the germline V gene. Incomplete CDR3 DNA: TGCGCCAGCAGCTGGGGACAGGGTAACGAGGGC. Residues: CASSWGQGNEG. The whole CDR3 protein is CASSWGQGNEGYTF.

Comments on this clone: The read finishes 3 residues shy of the CDR3 end, and the germline J gene is used to complete it. This chain uses TRBV20-1 with TRBJ1-5; D is unclear. The CDR3 sequence is 14 residues long. Germline CDR1 DFQATT, CDR2 SNEGSKA (reference sequence). V was shortened by 2 bases and J by 3 bases, with 11 bases between the two germline ends. The CDR3 sequence: CSARPGAANQPQHF. Partial CDR3 DNA: TGCAGTGCTAGACCAGGAGCCGCCAATCAGCCC.

As regards this clone: The read falls 3 residues short of the CDR3 end, and the missing part is taken from the germline J gene. V and J are TRBV18 and TRBJ2-3; the match to TRBD1 covers 9 bases. CDR3 length: 17 amino acids. The V and J ends lost 2 bases and 2 bases, in that order; junction bases with no gene match: 8. The V gene's germline CDR1 is KGHSH and CDR2 LQKENI. CDR3 DNA (partial): TGTGCCAGCTCACCAATGGGAGGACAGGGGCCCACAGATACG. Translated: CASSPMGGQGPTDT. The CDR3 in full is CASSPMGGQGPTDTQYF.

About this clone: From the germline J gene comes the end of the CDR3, since the read stops 3 residues before it. This chain links TRBV20-1 with TRBJ2-2, with D possibly TRBD1 on 5 matching bases. Trimming stripped 0 bases from V and 2 bases from J, with 16 bases between. The CDR3 contains 17 residues. CDR1 and CDR2 from the germline V gene are DFQATT and SNEGSKA (reference sequence). CDR3 sequence reads: CSARDQSQGVNTGELFF. The CDR3 bases that were read are TGCAGTGCTAGAGATCAATCCCAGGGCGTTAACACCGGGGAG.

To note about this clone: The CDR3 end falls 3 residues outside the read, so it is completed with the germline J gene. V and J are TRBV5-1 and TRBJ2-5; 9 bases align to TRBD1. The junction had 5 bases not matched to a gene; V was cut back by 6 bases and J by 2 bases. Germline CDR1 reads SGHRS; CDR2 reads YFSETQ. CDR3 length: 14 residues. The CDR3 loop is CASTAGTGQETQYF. The covered CDR3 bases are TGCGCCAGCACCGCCGGGACAGGGCAAGAGACC. Based on the CDR3 plus reference TRBV5-1 and TRBJ2-5, the full variable domain is KAGVTQTPRYLIKTRGQQVTLSCSPISGHRSVSWYQQTPGQGLQFLFEYFSETQRNKGNFPGRFSGRQFSNSRSEMNVSTLELGDSALYLCASTAGTGQETQYFGPGTRLLVL.

A note on this clone: The read is 3 residues too short to cover the CDR3 end, so that end is filled in from the germline J gene. This rearrangement joins TRBV30 to TRBJ2-4; TRBD1 matches at 7 bases. CDR3 size: 14 residues. Germline V CDR1 and CDR2: GTSNPN, SVGIG (reference sequence). J gave up 4 bases and V 5 bases, and 8 bases lay outside the gene matches. The chain's CDR3 is CAWERDSLKNIQYF. Incomplete CDR3 DNA: TGTGCCTGGGAAAGGGACAGCTTAAAAAACATT.

With respect to this clone: From the germline J gene comes the end of the CDR3, since the read stops 3 residues before it. The chain is built from TRBV7-9 and TRBJ2-1; TRBD2 matches 8 bases. Germline-derived CDR1 and CDR2 are SEHNR and FQNEAQ (reference sequence). Trimming at V came to 0 bases and at J to 9 bases, leaving 7 bases not matched to a gene. The CDR3 extends over 15 amino acids. The CDR3 DNA, read in part, is TGTGCCAGCAGCTTAGCTTGGCGGGGGGCGCGTGAG. Translated: CASSLAWRGARE. The entire CDR3 is CASSLAWRGAREQFF.

Remarks on this clone: Coverage ceases 3 residues before the CDR3 finishes, and the germline J gene fills in the end. This chain uses TRBV5-1 with TRBJ1-3; D possibly corresponds to TRBD1 (6 bases). The CDR3 is 16 amino acids. From germline, CDR1 is SGHRS and CDR2 YFSETQ. Deletions cut 4 bases from V and 0 bases from J, with 14 bases between. This CDR3 is CASSGGGLSSGNTIYF. Incomplete CDR3 DNA: TGCGCCAGCAGCGGGGGGGGGCTCAGCTCTGGAAACACC.

To note about this clone: The read gets to within 3 residues of the CDR3 end, and the germline J gene fills in the rest. The chain combines TRBV2 with TRBJ1-3, with D maybe TRBD1 (5 bases). The ends were cut back, 4 bases at V and 0 bases at J, with 16 bases in the middle. The germline CDR1 and CDR2 sequences are SNHLY and FYNNEI. This CDR3 has 17 residues. CDR3 loop: CASSGGVGLSSGNTIYF. The sequenced CDR3 bases are TGTGCCAGCAGTGGGGGCGTGGGGTTAAGCTCTGGAAACACC.

Points on this clone: The read ends 3 residues before the CDR3 terminus; that terminus is restored from the germline J gene. The V call is TRBV19, the J call TRBJ2-5, with TRBD1 as a possible D gene (6 bases). Trimming shortened V by 6 bases and J by 2 bases, and 13 bases separated the two germline ends. CDR1 and CDR2 (germline): LNHDA, SQIVND (reference sequence). The CDR3 is made up of 14 amino acids. The sequenced CDR3 bases are TGTGCCAGTAGGCCGCCAGGGGCTCAAGAGACC. Encoded protein: CASRPPGAQET. The whole CDR3 protein reads CASRPPGAQETQYF.

With respect to this clone: The CDR3 end is not reached by the read, which stops 3 residues before it; the germline J gene fills it in. The chain recombines TRBV6-2 or TRBV6-3 with TRBJ1-1, with D maybe TRBD1 (6 bases). The CDR3 runs 14 residues. With 4 bases removed from V and 1 base from J, the gap between germline ends came to 10 bases. Germline CDR1 reads MNHEY; CDR2 reads SVGEGT. Partial CDR3 DNA: TGTGCCAGCAGTTCGGGACAAGGGAACACTGAA. This gives the protein CASSSGQGNTE. The complete CDR3 protein is CASSSGQGNTEAFF.

With regard to this clone: The sequence runs out 3 residues before the end of the CDR3; the remainder is reconstructed from the germline J gene. The chain joins TRBV2 to TRBJ2-3, with 11 bases fitting TRBD2. The CDR3 is 14 amino acids. Germline trimming cut 10 bases from V and 2 bases from J; bases unmatched to any gene: 5. The V gene's germline CDR1 is SNHLY and CDR2 FYNNEI. The DNA read from the CDR3 is TGTGCCACAGGACTAGCGGGTCACACAGATACG. As protein: CATGLAGHTDT. The entire CDR3 is CATGLAGHTDTQYF.

Worth noting for this clone: The read gets to within 3 residues of the CDR3 end, and the germline J gene fills in the rest. The J gene is TRBJ1-4, the V gene TRBV19, with 9 nucleotides matching TRBD1. The CDR3 sequence is 16 residues long. Germline CDR1 is LNHDA and CDR2 is SQIVND (reference sequence). J lost 8 bases, V lost 1 base, and 8 bases had no gene match. The CDR3 loop reads CASSIGPGQGEEKLFF. CDR3 bases read: TGTGCCAGTAGTATAGGTCCGGGACAGGGAGAAGAAAAA.

A remark on this clone: The sequence runs out 3 residues before the end of the CDR3; the remainder is reconstructed from the germline J gene. The rearrangement uses TRBV5-4 and TRBJ1-2; weak D call: TRBD1 (6 bases). V lost 0 bases, J lost 4 bases, and 10 bases lay in between. Germline CDR1 reads SGHNT; CDR2 reads YYREEE (reference sequence). CDR3 length equals 14 residues. CDR3 in amino acids: CASSLGQEAYGYTF. The DNA read from the CDR3 is TGTGCCAGCAGCTTGGGACAGGAGGCCTATGGC.

To note about this clone: From the germline J gene comes the end of the CDR3, since the read stops 3 residues before it. V and J are TRBV5-5 and TRBJ1-3; no clear D. V was shortened by 4 bases and J by 1 base, with 12 bases between the two germline ends. Germline CDR1 SGHKS, CDR2 YYEKEE (reference sequence). This CDR3 has 15 residues. The DNA read from the CDR3 is TGTGCCAGCAGCCGCCCCCGGGGATCTGGAAACACC. Protein product: CASSRPRGSGNT. The CDR3 as a whole reads CASSRPRGSGNTIYF.

In the case of this clone: The sequence runs out 3 residues before the end of the CDR3; the remainder is reconstructed from the germline J gene. V gene TRBV6-1 combines with J gene TRBJ1-1, with 9 bases fitting TRBD1. V dropped 4 bases and J dropped 0; count of bases not matched to a gene: 0. CDR1 MNHNS and CDR2 SASEGT come from the germline V gene. This CDR3 spans 14 amino acids. CDR3 sequence reads: CASSGDRVNTEAFF. The part of the CDR3 DNA that was read is TGTGCCAGCAGTGGGGACAGGGTGAACACTGAA.

Points on this clone: The read ends 3 residues shy of where the CDR3 ends; the end is completed using the germline J gene. V and J are TRBV18 and TRBJ1-5; 9 bases are a match to TRBD1. This CDR3 is 16 amino acids long. After removal of 2 bases from V and 0 bases from J, the junction contained 2 bases not matched to a gene. Germline V CDR1 and CDR2: KGHSH, LQKENI. The CDR3 spells CASSPSTGGSNQPQHF. The CDR3 bases that were read are TGTGCCAGCTCACCATCGACAGGGGGTAGCAATCAGCCC.

Regarding this clone: The CDR3 goes on 3 residues after the read ends, and that part is filled in from the germline J gene. The V call is TRBV7-2, the J call TRBJ2-5; D unclear. V was clipped by 2 bases and J by 1 base, with 8 bases between them. CDR3 length equals 14 residues. CDR1 and CDR2 from the germline V gene are SGHTA and FQGNSA. CDR3 DNA (partial): TGTGCCAGCAGCTTAAGTCTAACCCAAGAGACC. Translation: CASSLSLTQET. The whole CDR3 region reads CASSLSLTQETQYF.